This TCR beta chain was sequenced in a study of beta chain features in type 1 diabetes. Findings of the study overall: All four CD4+ subsets of Type 1 diabetes patients contained TCRB CDR3s that were moderately but significantly shorter.

This clone turned up a few times. Its matching antigen is unknown. The entirety of the isolated RNA underwent reverse transcription, so expressed TCRB transcripts were sequenced. Only in-frame clones appear in the TCRdb table, and some are missing; sequencing was by immunoSEQ multiplex PCR. This table has about 240,000 clones, approximately 15% appearing once. Trimming took off 2 bases at V and 0 bases at J, with 4 bases between the two ends. CDR3 length: 13 amino acids. Germline V lookup: CDR1 MNHNS, CDR2 SASEGT. The origin of this receptor is a man younger than 45 with type 1 diabetes. The chain carries TRBV6-1 and TRBJ2-5, with no clear D. Sequenced: naive CD4+ T cells from blood. The CDR3 loop is CASSERDQETQYF. For the CDR3, the DNA is TGTGCCAGCAGTGAACGCGACCAAGAGACCCAGTACTTC.